These T cell receptor beta chains were read from a single sample in a study of shared clonotypes between healthy human individuals. The table came from immunoSEQ multiplex PCR; TCRdb's copy has only in-frame clones and leaves some out. The table has roughly 2,300,000 clones, about nine tenths seen once. The sample comprised naive CD4+ T cells from PBMCs. The receptors shown here come from a man between 18 and 29 years old in good health. Some clones in this sample may be carry-over from other donors' samples. The CDR3 runs from the conserved cysteine through the conserved F or W. The order of the fields is CDR3 length, J gene, D gene, clone size, V gene, CDR3 protein, CDR3 DNA. D genes are given only for firm matches. Clone size is stated in some rows and not others, as once, few, many or a class when expanded.

CDR3 length: 17
J gene: TRBJ2-1
D gene: .
clone size: .
V gene: TRBV4-3
CDR3 protein: CASSPTLAKPSYNEQFF
CDR3 DNA: TGCGCCAGCAGCCCCACTCTAGCGAAACCATCCTACAATGAGCAGTTCTTC

CDR3 length: 14
J gene: TRBJ2-3
D gene: .
clone size: .
V gene: TRBV28
CDR3 protein: CASRTRVAPDTQYF
CDR3 DNA: TGTGCCAGCAGAACGAGGGTAGCGCCAGATACGCAGTATTTT

CDR3 length: 12
J gene: TRBJ1-2
D gene: .
clone size: .
V gene: TRBV28
CDR3 protein: CASSPTIYGYTF
CDR3 DNA: TGTGCCAGCAGTCCCACCATATATGGCTACACCTTC

CDR3 length: 14
J gene: TRBJ1-6
D gene: .
clone size: .
V gene: TRBV9
CDR3 protein: CASSVGQLNSPLHF
CDR3 DNA: TGTGCCAGCAGCGTAGGGCAGCTAAATTCACCCCTCCACTTT

CDR3 length: 13
J gene: TRBJ2-5
D gene: .
clone size: .
V gene: TRBV29-1
CDR3 protein: CSVEEAGKETQYF
CDR3 DNA: TGCAGCGTTGAAGAGGCTGGAAAAGAGACCCAGTACTTC

CDR3 length: 14
J gene: TRBJ1-5
D gene: .
clone size: .
V gene: TRBV19
CDR3 protein: CASSIKGDGQPQHF
CDR3 DNA: TGTGCCAGTAGTATAAAGGGAGACGGGCAGCCCCAGCATTTT

CDR3 length: 14
J gene: TRBJ2-3
D gene: TRBD1
clone size: .
V gene: TRBV7-2
CDR3 protein: CASSRDREPDTQYF
CDR3 DNA: TGTGCCAGCAGCAGAGACAGGGAGCCAGATACGCAGTATTTT

CDR3 length: 17
J gene: TRBJ2-1
D gene: TRBD2
clone size: .
V gene: TRBV7-2
CDR3 protein: CASSLGWLAGGHHEQFF
CDR3 DNA: TGTGCCAGCAGCTTAGGTTGGTTAGCGGGAGGGCATCATGAGCAGTTCTTC

CDR3 length: 17
J gene: TRBJ1-1
D gene: TRBD1
clone size: .
V gene: TRBV19
CDR3 protein: CASSMEDRGLMNTEAFF
CDR3 DNA: TGTGCCAGTAGTATGGAGGACAGGGGTCTAATGAACACTGAAGCTTTCTTT

CDR3 length: 14
J gene: TRBJ2-5
D gene: .
clone size: .
V gene: TRBV19
CDR3 protein: CASSTSTAGETQYF
CDR3 DNA: TGTGCCAGTAGCACTTCGACGGCCGGGGAGACCCAGTACTTC

CDR3 length: 17
J gene: TRBJ2-3
D gene: .
clone size: .
V gene: TRBV12-5
CDR3 protein: CASGLGPRWAGTDTQYF
CDR3 DNA: TGTGCTAGTGGTTTGGGACCTCGGTGGGCTGGCACAGATACGCAGTATTTT

CDR3 length: 16
J gene: TRBJ1-4
D gene: TRBD1
clone size: once
V gene: TRBV7-9
CDR3 protein: CASSLGGGGFGEKLFF
CDR3 DNA: TGTGCCAGCAGCTTAGGTGGAGGGGGCTTTGGTGAAAAACTGTTTTTT

CDR3 length: 15
J gene: TRBJ1-2
D gene: TRBD1
clone size: .
V gene: TRBV29-1
CDR3 protein: CSVEETGQGPYGYTF
CDR3 DNA: TGCAGCGTTGAAGAAACCGGACAGGGGCCCTATGGCTACACCTTC

CDR3 length: 16
J gene: TRBJ2-1
D gene: .
clone size: .
V gene: TRBV5-1
CDR3 protein: CASSLLQGITYNEQFF
CDR3 DNA: TGCGCCAGCAGCCTCCTACAGGGAATTACCTACAATGAGCAGTTCTTC

CDR3 length: 12
J gene: TRBJ1-1
D gene: .
clone size: .
V gene: TRBV28
CDR3 protein: CASSLPQLEAFF
CDR3 DNA: TGTGCCAGCAGTCTTCCCCAGCTTGAAGCTTTCTTT

CDR3 length: 12
J gene: TRBJ1-4
D gene: .
clone size: .
V gene: TRBV25-1
CDR3 protein: CAGHSRGEKLFF
CDR3 DNA: TGTGCCGGCCATAGTCGGGGTGAAAAACTGTTTTTT

CDR3 length: 13
J gene: TRBJ1-1
D gene: .
clone size: .
V gene: TRBV5-1
CDR3 protein: CASSTGMNTEAFF
CDR3 DNA: TGCGCCAGTTCCACGGGGATGAACACTGAAGCTTTCTTT

CDR3 length: 14
J gene: TRBJ2-7
D gene: .
clone size: .
V gene: TRBV9
CDR3 protein: CASSVEGGTYEQYF
CDR3 DNA: TGTGCCAGCAGCGTCGAGGGAGGAACCTACGAGCAGTACTTC

CDR3 length: 16
J gene: TRBJ1-4
D gene: .
clone size: once
V gene: TRBV5-3
CDR3 protein: CARSSRPGVPNEKLFF
CDR3 DNA: TGTGCCAGAAGCTCCCGCCCAGGGGTCCCTAATGAAAAACTGTTTTTT

CDR3 length: 11
J gene: TRBJ1-1
D gene: .
clone size: .
V gene: TRBV29-1
CDR3 protein: CSAQWGTEAFF
CDR3 DNA: TGCAGCGCCCAGTGGGGGACTGAAGCTTTCTTT

CDR3 length: 13
J gene: TRBJ2-5
D gene: .
clone size: .
V gene: TRBV30
CDR3 protein: CAWSGGVRETQYF
CDR3 DNA: TGTGCCTGGAGCGGGGGAGTTCGGGAGACCCAGTACTTC

CDR3 length: 13
J gene: TRBJ2-2
D gene: .
clone size: .
V gene: TRBV7-3
CDR3 protein: CASSLNQAGELFF
CDR3 DNA: TGTGCCAGCAGCTTAAACCAGGCCGGGGAGCTGTTTTTT

CDR3 length: 15
J gene: TRBJ1-5
D gene: .
clone size: .
V gene: TRBV9
CDR3 protein: CASSVDYSSSQPQHF
CDR3 DNA: TGTGCCAGCAGCGTAGATTATTCATCTAGTCAGCCCCAGCATTTT

CDR3 length: 18
J gene: TRBJ2-3
D gene: .
clone size: .
V gene: TRBV9
CDR3 protein: CASSVGQGRGLISDTQYF
CDR3 DNA: TGTGCCAGCAGCGTAGGACAGGGGAGGGGATTGATTTCAGATACGCAGTATTTT

CDR3 length: 17
J gene: TRBJ1-2
D gene: .
clone size: .
V gene: TRBV16
CDR3 protein: CASSQSRAGTGDYGYTF
CDR3 DNA: TGTGCCAGCAGCCAATCGAGGGCAGGAACAGGAGACTATGGCTACACCTTC

CDR3 length: 13
J gene: TRBJ1-1
D gene: TRBD1
clone size: .
V gene: TRBV5-1
CDR3 protein: CASSLGDRGEAFF
CDR3 DNA: TGCGCCAGCAGCTTGGGGGACAGGGGTGAAGCTTTCTTT

CDR3 length: 14
J gene: TRBJ1-3
D gene: .
clone size: .
V gene: TRBV30
CDR3 protein: CAWSRGSSGNTIYF
CDR3 DNA: TGTGCCTGGAGCAGGGGTTCCTCTGGAAACACCATATATTTT

CDR3 length: 16
J gene: TRBJ2-5
D gene: TRBD2
clone size: .
V gene: TRBV7-6
CDR3 protein: CASSLGLAGGEETQYF
CDR3 DNA: TGTGCCAGCAGCTTAGGTCTCGCGGGGGGGGAAGAGACCCAGTACTTC

CDR3 length: 12
J gene: TRBJ2-5
D gene: .
clone size: .
V gene: TRBV29-1
CDR3 protein: CSGRGPQETQYF
CDR3 DNA: TGCAGCGGCCGGGGTCCTCAAGAGACCCAGTACTTC

CDR3 length: 14
J gene: TRBJ2-7
D gene: TRBD1
clone size: .
V gene: TRBV5-6
CDR3 protein: CASSFGQGAHEQYF
CDR3 DNA: TGTGCCAGCAGCTTTGGGCAGGGGGCACACGAGCAGTACTTC

CDR3 length: 15
J gene: TRBJ1-5
D gene: TRBD1
clone size: .
V gene: TRBV19
CDR3 protein: CASSSDRGGNQPQHF
CDR3 DNA: TGTGCCAGTAGTTCCGACAGGGGGGGAAATCAGCCCCAGCATTTT

CDR3 length: 12
J gene: TRBJ2-1
D gene: .
clone size: .
V gene: TRBV5-6
CDR3 protein: CASSYYRNEQFF
CDR3 DNA: TGTGCCAGCAGCTATTACCGCAATGAGCAGTTCTTC

CDR3 length: 15
J gene: TRBJ2-7
D gene: TRBD1
clone size: once
V gene: TRBV18
CDR3 protein: CASSPGTGGVYEQYF
CDR3 DNA: TGTGCTAGCTCACCAGGGACAGGGGGAGTCTACGAGCAGTACTTC

CDR3 length: 14
J gene: TRBJ2-1
D gene: TRBD2
clone size: few
V gene: TRBV6-4
CDR3 protein: CASRLSGSVDEQFF
CDR3 DNA: TGTGCCAGCAGGCTTAGCGGGAGTGTCGATGAGCAGTTCTTC

CDR3 length: 11
J gene: TRBJ1-2
D gene: .
clone size: few
V gene: TRBV28
CDR3 protein: CASSLWDGYTF
CDR3 DNA: TGTGCCAGCAGTTTGTGGGATGGCTACACCTTC

CDR3 length: 17
J gene: TRBJ2-3
D gene: TRBD1
clone size: .
V gene: TRBV5-1
CDR3 protein: CASSLEGPGQEGDTQYF
CDR3 DNA: TGCGCCAGCAGCTTGGAGGGACCGGGACAGGAAGGGGATACGCAGTATTTT

CDR3 length: 16
J gene: TRBJ2-6
D gene: .
clone size: .
V gene: TRBV27
CDR3 protein: CASSFMTPSGANVLTF
CDR3 DNA: TGTGCCAGCAGTTTCATGACTCCCTCTGGGGCCAACGTCCTGACTTTC